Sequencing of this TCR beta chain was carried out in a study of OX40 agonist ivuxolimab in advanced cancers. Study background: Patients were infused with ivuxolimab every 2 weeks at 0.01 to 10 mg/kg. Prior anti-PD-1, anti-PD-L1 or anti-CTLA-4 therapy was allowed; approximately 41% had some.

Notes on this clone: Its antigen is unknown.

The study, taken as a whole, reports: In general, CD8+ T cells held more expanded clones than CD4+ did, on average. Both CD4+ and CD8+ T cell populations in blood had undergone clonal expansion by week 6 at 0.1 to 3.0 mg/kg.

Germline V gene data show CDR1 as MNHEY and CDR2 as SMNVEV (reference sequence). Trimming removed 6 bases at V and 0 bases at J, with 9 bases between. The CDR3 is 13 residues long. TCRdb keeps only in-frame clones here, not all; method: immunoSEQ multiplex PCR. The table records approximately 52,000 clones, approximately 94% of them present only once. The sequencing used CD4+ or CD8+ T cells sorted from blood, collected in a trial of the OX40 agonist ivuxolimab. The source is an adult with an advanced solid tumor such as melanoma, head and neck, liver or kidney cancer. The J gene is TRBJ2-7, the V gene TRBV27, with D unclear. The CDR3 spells CASSLTNSYEQYF. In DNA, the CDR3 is TGTGCCAGCAGCTTAACCAACTCCTACGAGCAGTACTTC.